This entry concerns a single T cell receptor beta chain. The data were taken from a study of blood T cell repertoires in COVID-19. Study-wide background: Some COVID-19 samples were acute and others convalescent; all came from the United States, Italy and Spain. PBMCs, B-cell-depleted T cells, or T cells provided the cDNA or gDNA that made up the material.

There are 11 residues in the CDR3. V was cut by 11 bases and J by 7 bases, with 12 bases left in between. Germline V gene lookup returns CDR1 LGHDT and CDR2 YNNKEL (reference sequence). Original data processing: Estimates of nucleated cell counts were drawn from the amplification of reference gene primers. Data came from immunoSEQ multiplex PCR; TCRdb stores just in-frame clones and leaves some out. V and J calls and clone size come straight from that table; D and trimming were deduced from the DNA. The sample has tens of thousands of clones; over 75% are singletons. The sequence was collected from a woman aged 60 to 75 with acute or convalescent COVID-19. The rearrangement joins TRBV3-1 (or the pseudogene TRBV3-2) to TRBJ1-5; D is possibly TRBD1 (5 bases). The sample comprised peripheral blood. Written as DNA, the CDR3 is TGTGCCCAGCAGGGTGACCAGCCCCAGCATTTT. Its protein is CAQQGDQPQHF.